The clone carrying this T cell receptor beta chain was seen many times. One junction end disagrees with the germline gene, perhaps due to a read error. Per sample, no less than 5 micrograms of total RNA were extracted. The use of a sample-barcoded 5' primer and a J-beta primer mix characterized a second PCR of roughly 7 to 12 cycles. Via MiXCR, TCRdb re-called the 5' RACE reads, giving one row per CDR3 protein. The repertoire holds approximately 1,000,000 distinct CDR3 sequences, with 40% to 45% as singletons. The data stem from a study of blood T cells in healthy people across ages. The CDR3 is made up of 13 amino acids. The V gene's germline CDR1 is SGHRS and CDR2 YFSETQ.

Source material: blood. This TCR was sampled from a woman aged 60-75 years in good health. This rearrangement joins TRBV5-1 to TRBJ2-7, with D tentatively TRBD1 or TRBD2 (5 bases each). In DNA form, the CDR3 reads TGTGCCAGCAGCCCAGGGACCCCCTACGAGCAGTACTTC. This translates into CASSPGTPYEQYF.